Included here is one T cell receptor beta chain sequence, with context. The sample is drawn from a study of blood T cell repertoires in COVID-19. Study overall: Both acute and convalescent COVID-19 samples were obtained from the United States, Italy and Spain. The analysed material was cDNA or gDNA that came from T cells, B-cell-depleted T cells, or PBMCs.

Trimming cost V 3 bases and J 6 bases, with 12 bases left between them. Germline V CDR1 and CDR2: MDHEN, SYDVKM. This CDR3 region has 13 residues. The authors' processing: By means of reference gene primer amplification, nucleated cell counts were estimated. Some clones are missing from TCRdb's copy, which holds only in-frame ones; the method was immunoSEQ multiplex PCR. D and trimming come from the DNA, and the V and J calls and clone size come from that table. The table records roughly 200,000 clones, around 90% of them present only once. This chain connects TRBV28 to TRBJ2-7, with a possible D match to TRBD1 (6 bases). The sequence was collected from a man in his fifties or sixties with acute or convalescent COVID-19. The sequencing input was peripheral blood. The CDR3 nucleotides read TGTGCCAGCAGTTTGGGGGCAGGGAGCGAGCAGTACGTC. Encoded protein: CASSLGAGSEQYV.